This TCR beta chain is drawn from a study of shared clonotypes between healthy human individuals. Trimming cost V 6 bases and J 7 bases; bases outside gene matches: 17. Germline V gene sequence: CDR1 MNHEY, CDR2 SMNVEV (reference sequence). This CDR3 spans 17 amino acids. The protocol was immunoSEQ multiplex PCR, while the TCRdb copy is restricted to in-frame clones and leaves out a portion. This table holds a few million clones, approximately 90% found once. This chain uses TRBV27 with TRBJ1-5; 8 bases align to TRBD1. Specimen: naive CD4+ T cells sorted from blood. Documented subset: CD45RA+ positively selected. This TCR was sampled from a man between 18 and 35 years old in good health. CDR3 protein: CASSRYPDRAFKQPQHF. In nucleotides, the CDR3 is TGTGCCAGCAGCCGATACCCGGACAGGGCCTTTAAGCAGCCCCAGCATTTT.